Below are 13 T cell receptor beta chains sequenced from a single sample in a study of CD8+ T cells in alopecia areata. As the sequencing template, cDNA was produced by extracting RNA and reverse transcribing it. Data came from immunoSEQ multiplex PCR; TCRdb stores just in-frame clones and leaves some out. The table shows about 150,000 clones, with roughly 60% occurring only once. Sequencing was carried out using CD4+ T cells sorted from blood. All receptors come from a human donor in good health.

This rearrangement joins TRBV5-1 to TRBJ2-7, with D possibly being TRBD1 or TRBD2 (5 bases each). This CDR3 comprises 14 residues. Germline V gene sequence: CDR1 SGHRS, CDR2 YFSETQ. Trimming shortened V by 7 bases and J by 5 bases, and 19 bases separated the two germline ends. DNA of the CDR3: TGCGCCAGCTTCGGTGGGGGTTTAGGCCACGAGCAGTACTTC. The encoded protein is CASFGGGLGHEQYF. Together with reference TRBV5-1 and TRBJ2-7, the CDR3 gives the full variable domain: KAGVTQTPRYLIKTRGQQVTLSCSPISGHRSVSWYQQTPGQGLQFLFEYFSETQRNKGNFPGRFSGRQFSNSRSEMNVSTLELGDSALYLCASFGGGLGHEQYFGPGTRLTVT.

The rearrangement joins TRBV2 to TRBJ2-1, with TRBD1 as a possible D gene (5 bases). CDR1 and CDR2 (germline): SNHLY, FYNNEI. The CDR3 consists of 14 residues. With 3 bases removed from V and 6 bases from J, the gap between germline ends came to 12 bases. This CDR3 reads CASSDSLGANEQFF. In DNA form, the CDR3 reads TGTGCCAGCAGTGATAGTTTAGGGGCCAATGAGCAGTTCTTC.

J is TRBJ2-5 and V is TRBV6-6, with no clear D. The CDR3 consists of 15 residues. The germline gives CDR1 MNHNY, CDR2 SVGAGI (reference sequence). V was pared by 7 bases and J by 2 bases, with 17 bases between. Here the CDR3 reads CASTTQGGDQETQYF. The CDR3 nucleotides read TGTGCCAGCACTACCCAAGGCGGAGATCAAGAGACCCAGTACTTC.

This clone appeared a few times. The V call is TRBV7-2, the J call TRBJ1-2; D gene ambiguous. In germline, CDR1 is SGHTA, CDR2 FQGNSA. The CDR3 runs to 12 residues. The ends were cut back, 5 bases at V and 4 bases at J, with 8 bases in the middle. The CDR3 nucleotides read TGTGCCAGCAGCCCCAACGGCTATGGCTACACCTTC. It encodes CASSPNGYGYTF.

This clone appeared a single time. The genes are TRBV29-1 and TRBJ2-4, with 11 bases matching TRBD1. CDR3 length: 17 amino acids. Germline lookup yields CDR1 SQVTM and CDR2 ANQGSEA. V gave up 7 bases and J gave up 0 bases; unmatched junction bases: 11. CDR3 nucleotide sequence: TGCAGCGAAAGGACAGGGGGCGCCTGGGTAGCCAAAAACATTCAGTACTTC. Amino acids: CSERTGGAWVAKNIQYF.

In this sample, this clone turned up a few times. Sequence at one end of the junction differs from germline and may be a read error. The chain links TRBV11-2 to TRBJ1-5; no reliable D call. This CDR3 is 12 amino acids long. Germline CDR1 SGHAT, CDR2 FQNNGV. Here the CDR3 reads CATSARSFPQHF. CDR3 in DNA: TGTGCCACCAGCGCGAGATCCTTCCCCCAGCATTTT.

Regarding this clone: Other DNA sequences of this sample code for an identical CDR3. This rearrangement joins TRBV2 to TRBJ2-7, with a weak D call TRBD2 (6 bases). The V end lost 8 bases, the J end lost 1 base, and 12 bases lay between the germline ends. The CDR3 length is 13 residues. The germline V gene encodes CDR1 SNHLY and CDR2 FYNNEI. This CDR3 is CASGSGPSYEQYF. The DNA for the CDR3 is TGTGCCAGCGGTAGCGGACCTTCCTACGAGCAGTACTTC.

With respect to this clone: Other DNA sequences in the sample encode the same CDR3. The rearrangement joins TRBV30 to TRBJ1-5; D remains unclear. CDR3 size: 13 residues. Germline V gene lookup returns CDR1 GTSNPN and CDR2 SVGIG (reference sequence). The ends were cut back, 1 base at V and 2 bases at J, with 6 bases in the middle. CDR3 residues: CAWSGPGNQPQHF. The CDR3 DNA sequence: TGTGCCTGGAGTGGCCCGGGCAATCAGCCCCAGCATTTT.

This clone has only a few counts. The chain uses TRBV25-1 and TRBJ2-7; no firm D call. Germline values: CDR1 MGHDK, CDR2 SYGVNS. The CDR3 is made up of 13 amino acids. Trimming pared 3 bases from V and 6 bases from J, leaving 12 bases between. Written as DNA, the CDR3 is TGTGCCAGCAGTGAGCCGTCGAGGCGCGAGCAGTACTTC. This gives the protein CASSEPSRREQYF.

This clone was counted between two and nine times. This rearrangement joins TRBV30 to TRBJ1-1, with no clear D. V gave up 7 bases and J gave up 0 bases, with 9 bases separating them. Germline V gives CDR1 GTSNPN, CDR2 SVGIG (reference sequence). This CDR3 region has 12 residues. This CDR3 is CASGNLNTEAFF. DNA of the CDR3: TGTGCCTCCGGGAATTTGAACACTGAAGCTTTCTTT. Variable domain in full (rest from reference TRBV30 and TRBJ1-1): SQTIHQWPATLVQPVGSPLSLECTVEGTSNPNLYWYRQAAGRGLQLLFYSVGIGQISSEVPQNLSASRPQDRQFILSSKKLLLSDSGFYLCASGNLNTEAFFGQGTRLTVV.

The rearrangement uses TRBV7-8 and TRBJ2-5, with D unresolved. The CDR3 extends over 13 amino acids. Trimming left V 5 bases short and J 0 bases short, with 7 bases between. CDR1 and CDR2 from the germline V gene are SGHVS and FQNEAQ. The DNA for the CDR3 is TGTGCCAGCAGCCCCACACACCAAGAGACCCAGTACTTC. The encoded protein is CASSPTHQETQYF. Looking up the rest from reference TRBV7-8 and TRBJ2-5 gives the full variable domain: GAGVSQSPRYKVAKRGQDVALRCDPISGHVSLFWYQQALGQGPEFLTYFQNEAQLDKSGLPSDRFFAERPEGSVSTLKIQRTQQEDSAVYLCASSPTHQETQYFGPGTRLLVL.

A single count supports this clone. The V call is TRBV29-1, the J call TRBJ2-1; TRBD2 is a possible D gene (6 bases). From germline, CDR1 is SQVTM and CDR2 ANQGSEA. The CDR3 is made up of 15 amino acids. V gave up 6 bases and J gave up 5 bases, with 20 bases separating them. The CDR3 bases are TGCAGCGTGGGGAGGTCCGGGCGAAAGAACAATGAGCAGTTCTTC. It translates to CSVGRSGRKNNEQFF.

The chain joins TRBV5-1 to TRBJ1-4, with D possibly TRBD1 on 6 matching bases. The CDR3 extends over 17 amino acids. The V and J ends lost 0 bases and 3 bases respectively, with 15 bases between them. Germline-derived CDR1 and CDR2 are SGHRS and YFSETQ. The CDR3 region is CASSLALQGSSNEKLFF. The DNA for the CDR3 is TGCGCCAGCAGCTTGGCCTTACAGGGAAGTTCTAATGAAAAACTGTTTTTT.